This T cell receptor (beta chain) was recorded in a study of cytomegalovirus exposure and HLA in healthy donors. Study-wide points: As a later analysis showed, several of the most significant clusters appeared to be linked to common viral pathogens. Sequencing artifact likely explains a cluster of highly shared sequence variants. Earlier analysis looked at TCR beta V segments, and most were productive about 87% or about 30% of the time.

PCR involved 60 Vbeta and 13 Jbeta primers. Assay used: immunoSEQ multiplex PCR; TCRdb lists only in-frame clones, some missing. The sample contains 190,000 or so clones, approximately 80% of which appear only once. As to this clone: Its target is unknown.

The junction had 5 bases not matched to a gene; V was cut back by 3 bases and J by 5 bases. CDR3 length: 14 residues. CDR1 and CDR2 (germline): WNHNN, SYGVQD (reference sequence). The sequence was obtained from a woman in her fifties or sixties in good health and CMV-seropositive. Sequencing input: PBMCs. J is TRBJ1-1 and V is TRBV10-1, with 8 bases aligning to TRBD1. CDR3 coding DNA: TGCGCCAGCAGTGATTCAGGGGGCTGGACTGAAGCTTTCTTT. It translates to CASSDSGGWTEAFF.